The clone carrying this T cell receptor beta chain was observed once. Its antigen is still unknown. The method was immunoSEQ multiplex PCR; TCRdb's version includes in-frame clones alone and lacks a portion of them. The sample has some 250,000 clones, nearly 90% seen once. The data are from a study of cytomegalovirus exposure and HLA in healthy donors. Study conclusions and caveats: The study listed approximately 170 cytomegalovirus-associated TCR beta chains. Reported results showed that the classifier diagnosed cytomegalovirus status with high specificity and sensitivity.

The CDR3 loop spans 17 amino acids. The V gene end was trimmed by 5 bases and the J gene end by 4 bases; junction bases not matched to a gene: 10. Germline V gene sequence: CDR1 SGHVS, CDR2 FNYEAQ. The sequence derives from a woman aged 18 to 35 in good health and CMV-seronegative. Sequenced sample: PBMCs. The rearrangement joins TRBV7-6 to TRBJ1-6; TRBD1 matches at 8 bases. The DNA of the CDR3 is TGTGCCAGCAGCCCTCGGTACAGGGGGAAGTATAATTCACCCCTCCACTTT. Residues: CASSPRYRGKYNSPLHF.